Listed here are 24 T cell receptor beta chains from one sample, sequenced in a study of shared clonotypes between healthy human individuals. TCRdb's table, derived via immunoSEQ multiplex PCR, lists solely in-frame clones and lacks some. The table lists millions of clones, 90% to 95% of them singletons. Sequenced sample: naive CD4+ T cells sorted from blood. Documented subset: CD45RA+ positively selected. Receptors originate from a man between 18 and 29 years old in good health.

CDR3 protein: CASSFPLGEQFF. The CDR3 region has the DNA TGTGCCAGCAGTTTTCCCCTGGGTGAGCAGTTCTTC. This chain links TRBV28 with TRBJ2-1, with D unresolved. The CDR3 is made up of 12 amino acids. V was pared by 3 bases and J by 9 bases, with 9 bases between. Germline loops: CDR1 MDHEN, CDR2 SYDVKM.

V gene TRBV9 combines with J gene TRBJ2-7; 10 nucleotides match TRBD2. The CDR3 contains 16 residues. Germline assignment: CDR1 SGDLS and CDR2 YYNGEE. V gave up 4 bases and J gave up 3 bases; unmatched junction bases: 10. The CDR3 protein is CASSLRTSGLIYEQYF. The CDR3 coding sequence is TGTGCCAGCAGCCTACGGACTAGCGGCCTAATCTACGAGCAGTACTTC.

The CDR3 protein is CASSYRTKGDGELFF. The CDR3 coding sequence is TGTGCCAGCAGTTACCGGACCAAAGGTGACGGGGAGCTGTTTTTT. The V gene is TRBV6-6, the J gene TRBJ2-2; the D is unclear. The CDR3 totals 15 residues. Per germline, CDR1 MNHNY and CDR2 SVGAGI (reference sequence). V lost 2 bases, J lost 7 bases, and 14 bases lay in between.

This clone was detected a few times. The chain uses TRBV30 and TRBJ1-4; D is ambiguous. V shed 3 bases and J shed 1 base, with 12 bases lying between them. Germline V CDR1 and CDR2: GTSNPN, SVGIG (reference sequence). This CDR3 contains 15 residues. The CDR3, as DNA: TGTGCCTGGAGCCTGATAGACCGAACTAATGAAAAACTGTTTTTT. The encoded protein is CAWSLIDRTNEKLFF.

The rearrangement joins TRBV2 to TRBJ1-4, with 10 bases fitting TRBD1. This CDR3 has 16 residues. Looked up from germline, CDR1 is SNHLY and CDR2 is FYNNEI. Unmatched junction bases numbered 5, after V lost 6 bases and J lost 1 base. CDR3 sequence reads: CASSPDRGQTNEKLFF. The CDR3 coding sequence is TGTGCCAGCAGCCCTGACAGGGGGCAAACTAATGAAAAACTGTTTTTT.

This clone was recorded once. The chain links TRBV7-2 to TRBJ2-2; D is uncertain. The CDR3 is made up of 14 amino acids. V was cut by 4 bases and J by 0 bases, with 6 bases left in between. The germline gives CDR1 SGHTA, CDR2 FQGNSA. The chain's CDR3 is CASSYLSNTGELFF. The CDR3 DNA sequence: TGTGCCAGCAGCTACCTCTCGAACACCGGGGAGCTGTTTTTT. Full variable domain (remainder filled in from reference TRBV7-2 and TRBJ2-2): GAGVSQSPSNKVTEKGKDVELRCDPISGHTALYWYRQSLGQGLEFLIYFQGNSAPDKSGLPSDRFSAERTGGSVSTLTIQRTQQEDSAVYLCASSYLSNTGELFFGEGSRLTVL.

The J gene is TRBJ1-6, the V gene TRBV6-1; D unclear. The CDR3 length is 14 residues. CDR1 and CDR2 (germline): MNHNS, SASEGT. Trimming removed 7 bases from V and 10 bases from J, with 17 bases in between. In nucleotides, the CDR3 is TGTGCCAGCAACGACTTGGAAGGATCGTCACCCCTCCACTTT. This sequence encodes CASNDLEGSSPLHF.

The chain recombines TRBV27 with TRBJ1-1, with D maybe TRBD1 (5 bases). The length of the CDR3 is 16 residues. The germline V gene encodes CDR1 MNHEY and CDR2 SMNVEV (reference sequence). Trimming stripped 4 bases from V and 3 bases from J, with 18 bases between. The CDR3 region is CASSSPFGGADTEAFF. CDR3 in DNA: TGTGCCAGCAGTTCCCCCTTCGGTGGGGCGGACACTGAAGCTTTCTTT.

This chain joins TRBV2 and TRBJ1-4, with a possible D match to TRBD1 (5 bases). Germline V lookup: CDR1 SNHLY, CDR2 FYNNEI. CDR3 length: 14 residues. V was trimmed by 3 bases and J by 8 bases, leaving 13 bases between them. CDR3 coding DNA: TGTGCCAGCAGTGAGGTAGGGGTAGGAGAAAAACTGTTTTTT. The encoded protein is CASSEVGVGEKLFF.

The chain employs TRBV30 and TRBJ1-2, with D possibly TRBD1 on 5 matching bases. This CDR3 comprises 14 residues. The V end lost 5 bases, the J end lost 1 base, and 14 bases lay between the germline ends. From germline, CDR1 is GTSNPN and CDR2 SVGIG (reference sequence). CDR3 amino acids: CAWFGGTLNYGYTF. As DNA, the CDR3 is TGTGCCTGGTTTGGGGGGACTCTTAACTATGGCTACACCTTC.

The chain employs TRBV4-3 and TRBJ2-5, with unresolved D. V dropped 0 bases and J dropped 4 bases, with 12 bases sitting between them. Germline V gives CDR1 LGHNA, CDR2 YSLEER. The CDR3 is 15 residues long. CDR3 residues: CASSQDYGRSETQYF. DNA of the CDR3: TGCGCCAGCAGCCAAGATTACGGCAGGTCAGAGACCCAGTACTTC.

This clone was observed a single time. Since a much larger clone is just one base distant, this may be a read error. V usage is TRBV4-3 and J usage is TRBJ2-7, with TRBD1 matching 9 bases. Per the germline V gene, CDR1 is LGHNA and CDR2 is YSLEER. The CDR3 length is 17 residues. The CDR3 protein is CASSQDRDRGFSYGQYF. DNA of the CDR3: TGCGCCAGCAGCCAAGATCGAGACAGGGGGTTCTCCTACGGGCAGTACTTC.

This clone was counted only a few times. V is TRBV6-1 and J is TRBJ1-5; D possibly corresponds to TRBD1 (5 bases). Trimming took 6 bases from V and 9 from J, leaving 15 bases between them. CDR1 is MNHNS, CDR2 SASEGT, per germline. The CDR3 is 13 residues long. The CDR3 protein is CASSENAGLPQHF. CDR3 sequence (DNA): TGTGCCAGCAGCGAAAACGCAGGGCTGCCCCAGCATTTT.

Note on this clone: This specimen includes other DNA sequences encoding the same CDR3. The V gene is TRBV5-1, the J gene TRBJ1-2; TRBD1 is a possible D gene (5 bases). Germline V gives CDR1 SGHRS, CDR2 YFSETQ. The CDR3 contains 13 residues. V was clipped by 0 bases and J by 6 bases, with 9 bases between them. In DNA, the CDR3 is TGCGCCAGCAGCTTGGAGGGAGGGGATGGCTACACCTTC. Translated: CASSLEGGDGYTF.

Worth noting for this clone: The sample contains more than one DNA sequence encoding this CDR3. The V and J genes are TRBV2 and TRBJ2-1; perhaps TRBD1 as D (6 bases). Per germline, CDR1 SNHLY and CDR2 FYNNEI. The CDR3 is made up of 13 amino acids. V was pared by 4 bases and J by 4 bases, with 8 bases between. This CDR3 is CASSGTGYNEQFF. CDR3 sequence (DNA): TGTGCCAGCAGTGGCACAGGGTACAATGAGCAGTTCTTC.

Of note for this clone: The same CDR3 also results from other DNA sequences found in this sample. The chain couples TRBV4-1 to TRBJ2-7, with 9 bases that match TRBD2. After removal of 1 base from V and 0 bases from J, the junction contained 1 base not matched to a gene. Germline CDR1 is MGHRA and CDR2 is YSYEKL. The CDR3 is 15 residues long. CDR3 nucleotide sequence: TGCGCCAGCAGCCAAGGTAGCGGGGGCTCCTACGAGCAGTACTTC. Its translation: CASSQGSGGSYEQYF.

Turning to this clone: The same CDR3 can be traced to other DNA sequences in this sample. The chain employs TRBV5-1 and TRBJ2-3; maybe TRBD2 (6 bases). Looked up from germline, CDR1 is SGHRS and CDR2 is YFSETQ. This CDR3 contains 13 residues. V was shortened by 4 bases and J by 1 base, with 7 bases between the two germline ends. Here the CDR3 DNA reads TGCGCCAGCAGCACGGGGGGCACAGATACGCAGTATTTT. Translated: CASSTGGTDTQYF.

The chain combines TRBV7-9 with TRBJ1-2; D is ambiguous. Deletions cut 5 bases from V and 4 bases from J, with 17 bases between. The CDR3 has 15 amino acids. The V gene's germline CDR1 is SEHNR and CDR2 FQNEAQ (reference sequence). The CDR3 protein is CASSDNGGFVYGYTF. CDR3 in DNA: TGTGCCAGCAGCGACAACGGAGGGTTTGTCTATGGCTACACCTTC.

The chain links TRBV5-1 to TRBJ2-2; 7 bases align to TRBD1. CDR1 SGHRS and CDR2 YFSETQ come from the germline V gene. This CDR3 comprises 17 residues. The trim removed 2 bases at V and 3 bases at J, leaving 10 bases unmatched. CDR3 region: CASSLNVGQVYTGELFF. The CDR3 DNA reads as TGCGCCAGCAGCTTAAATGTTGGACAGGTATACACCGGGGAGCTGTTTTTT.

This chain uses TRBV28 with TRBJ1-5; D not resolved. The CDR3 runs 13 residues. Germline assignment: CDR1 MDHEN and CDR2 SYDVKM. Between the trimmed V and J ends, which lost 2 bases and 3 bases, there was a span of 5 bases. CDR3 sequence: CASSLQTNQPQHF. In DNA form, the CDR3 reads TGTGCCAGCAGTTTACAGACCAATCAGCCCCAGCATTTT. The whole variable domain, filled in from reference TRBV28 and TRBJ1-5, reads DVKVTQSSRYLVKRTGEKVFLECVQDMDHENMFWYRQDPGLGLRLIYFSYDVKMKEKGDIPEGYSVSREKKERFSLILESASTNQTSMYLCASSLQTNQPQHFGDGTRLSIL.

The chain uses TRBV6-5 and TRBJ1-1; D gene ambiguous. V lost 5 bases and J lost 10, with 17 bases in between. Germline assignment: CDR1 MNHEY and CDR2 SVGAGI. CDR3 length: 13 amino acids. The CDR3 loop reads CASSPGWQTRAFF. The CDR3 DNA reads TGTGCCAGCAGTCCCGGTTGGCAGACCAGAGCTTTCTTT.

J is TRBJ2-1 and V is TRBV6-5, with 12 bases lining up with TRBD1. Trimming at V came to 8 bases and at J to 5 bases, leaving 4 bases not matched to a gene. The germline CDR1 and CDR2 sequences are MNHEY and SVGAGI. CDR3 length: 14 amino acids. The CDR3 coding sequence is TGTGCCAGCCGGGACAGGGGGCGTCACAATGAGCAGTTCTTC. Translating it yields CASRDRGRHNEQFF.

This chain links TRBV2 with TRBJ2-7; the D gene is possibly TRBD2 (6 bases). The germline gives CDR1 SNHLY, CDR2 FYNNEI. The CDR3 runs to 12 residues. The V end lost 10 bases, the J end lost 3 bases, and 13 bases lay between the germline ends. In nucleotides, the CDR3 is TGTGCCATAGGGGACTCCTACTACGAGCAGTACTTC. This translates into CAIGDSYYEQYF.

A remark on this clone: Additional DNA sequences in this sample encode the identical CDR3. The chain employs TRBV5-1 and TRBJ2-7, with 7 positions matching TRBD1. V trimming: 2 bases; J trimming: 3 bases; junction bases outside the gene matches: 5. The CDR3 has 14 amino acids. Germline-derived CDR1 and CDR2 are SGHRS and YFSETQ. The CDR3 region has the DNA TGCGCCAGCAGCTTAGAGACAGGGAGCTACGAGCAGTACTTC. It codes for CASSLETGSYEQYF.